The 11 T cell receptor beta chains presented below share a single source sample, sequenced in a study of cytomegalovirus exposure and HLA in healthy donors. The PCR employed 60 Vbeta primers together with 13 Jbeta primers. Repertoires were generated with immunoSEQ multiplex PCR, while TCRdb's copy carries only in-frame clones and drops some. The repertoire includes 120,000 or so clones, around 86% of them detected once, and 2% to 2.5% sits in the top ten. Sequencing was done on a sample of PBMCs. These receptors all stem from a man aged 25 to 45 in good health and CMV-seronegative.

This clone was picked up one time. This chain uses TRBV28 with TRBJ1-2; TRBD1 aligns across 9 bases. The trim removed 8 bases at V and 8 bases at J, leaving 6 bases unmatched. This CDR3 has 12 residues. Per germline, CDR1 MDHEN and CDR2 SYDVKM. The CDR3 DNA follows: TGTGCCAGCTCAACAGGGGGCAGGGGCTACACCTTC. Its translation is CASSTGGRGYTF.

In its sample, this clone was seen a few times. The chain is built from TRBV6-6 and TRBJ2-7, with unresolved D. This CDR3 spans 16 amino acids. The ends were cut back, 2 bases at V and 3 bases at J, with 17 bases in the middle. From germline, CDR1 is MNHNY and CDR2 SVGAGI (reference sequence). The CDR3 region has the DNA TGTGCCAGCAGTTACCGGAGACGAACATCAGACTACGAGCAGTACTTC. This codes for CASSYRRRTSDYEQYF.

The chain joins TRBV15 to TRBJ1-5; 7 nucleotides align to TRBD1. This CDR3 has 15 amino acids. Trimming took 2 bases from V and 4 from J; bases not matched to a gene: 5. From germline, CDR1 is LNHNV and CDR2 YYDKDF (reference sequence). CDR3 nucleotide sequence: TGTGCCACCAGCAGAATGGGACAGCCTAATCAGCCCCAGCATTTT. Encoded protein: CATSRMGQPNQPQHF.

The chain joins TRBV6-6 to TRBJ2-7; D gene unclear. With 6 bases removed from V and 3 bases from J, the gap between germline ends came to 12 bases. CDR1 is MNHNY and CDR2 is SVGAGI in the germline V gene (reference sequence). The CDR3 is made up of 13 amino acids. CDR3 protein: CASSYDTIYEQYF. The CDR3 region has the DNA TGTGCCAGCAGCTACGACACCATCTACGAGCAGTACTTC.

The chain employs TRBV27 and TRBJ2-2, with 12 bases that match TRBD1. The CDR3 length is 15 residues. Germline V gene lookup returns CDR1 MNHEY and CDR2 SMNVEV (reference sequence). After removal of 8 bases from V and 7 bases from J, the junction contained 8 bases not matched to a gene. This CDR3 is CASRRGQGAGGELFF. The CDR3 bases are TGTGCCAGCCGACGGGGACAGGGGGCCGGCGGGGAGCTGTTTTTT.

The chain links TRBV6-5 to TRBJ1-2, with 7 bases matching TRBD1. After removal of 0 bases from V and 1 base from J, the junction contained 5 bases not matched to a gene. The CDR3 is 16 residues long. Germline V lookup: CDR1 MNHEY, CDR2 SVGAGI. The CDR3, as DNA: TGTGCCAGCAGTTACTCGAAGACAGGGTTTAACTATGGCTACACCTTC. It yields the protein CASSYSKTGFNYGYTF.

The chain has TRBV30 and TRBJ2-5; possible D gene TRBD1, 5 bases. The J call may be faulty, since TRBJ2-7 better matches the DNA end. Germline loops: CDR1 GTSNPN, CDR2 SVGIG (reference sequence). The CDR3 runs 14 residues. The CDR3: CALGLTVSSYEQYF. The CDR3 nucleotides read TGTGCCTTGGGATTGACAGTTTCCTCCTACGAGCAGTACTTC.

The rearrangement links TRBV7-9 to TRBJ2-1; possibly TRBD1 for D (5 bases). There are 15 residues in the CDR3. Germline V CDR1 and CDR2: SEHNR, FQNEAQ (reference sequence). Trimming pared 5 bases from V and 0 bases from J, leaving 11 bases between. CDR3 sequence (DNA): TGTGCCAGCAGCGCTAAGGACATCTCCTACAATGAGCAGTTCTTC. Its translation is CASSAKDISYNEQFF.

The genes are TRBV14 and TRBJ2-2; perhaps TRBD1 as D (5 bases). From germline, CDR1 is SGHDN and CDR2 FVKESK. Trimming removed 2 bases from V and 5 bases from J, with 9 bases in between. The CDR3 is made up of 14 amino acids. For the CDR3, the DNA is TGTGCCAGCAGCCAACTGGACACTACCGGGGAGCTGTTTTTT. Its protein is CASSQLDTTGELFF.

This clone has a handful of counts. The chain's CDR3 is CASSRGRGTGELFF. The CDR3 DNA reads as TGTGCCAGCAGCAGGGGGCGGGGAACCGGGGAGCTGTTTTTT. The chain has TRBV28 and TRBJ2-2; 8 bases are shared with TRBD1. CDR1 is MDHEN, CDR2 SYDVKM, per germline. The CDR3 extends over 14 amino acids. V shed 6 bases and J 5 bases; nucleotides not matched to a gene: 5.

In regard to this clone: Other DNA sequences in this specimen translate into the identical CDR3. V is TRBV9 and J is TRBJ2-1, with 10 nucleotides matching TRBD1. Germline values: CDR1 SGDLS, CDR2 YYNGEE. The junction had 1 base not matched to a gene; V was cut back by 0 bases and J by 7 bases. The CDR3 covers 14 residues. CDR3 amino acids: CASSVGTGGNEQFF. The CDR3 coding sequence is TGTGCCAGCAGCGTAGGGACAGGGGGGAATGAGCAGTTCTTC. The variable domain in full, with the rest retrieved from reference TRBV9 and TRBJ2-1, is DSGVTQTPKHLITATGQRVTLRCSPRSGDLSVYWYQQSLDQGLQFLIQYYNGEERAKGNILERFSAQQFPDLHSELNLSSLELGDSALYFCASSVGTGGNEQFFGPGTRLTVL.